The clone carrying this TCR beta chain was seen a few times. Its antigen remains unknown. TCR alpha and beta CDR3 regions were amplified from RNA using iRepertoire nested multiplex PCR. Each CDR3 protein gets one entry after TCRdb re-called the multiplex PCR reads with MiXCR. The sample contains fewer than 500,000 distinct CDR3 sequences, 41% of which appear only once. Trimming shortened V by 3 bases and J by 4 bases, and 21 bases separated the two germline ends. Looked up from germline, CDR1 is MDHEN and CDR2 is SYDVKM. The CDR3 length is 17 residues. This entry is derived from a study of glioma-infiltrating T cells. Background on the study: Dexamethasone exposure before glioma surgery was limited to six or fewer days.

Study conclusions and caveats: Tissue-blood divergence was below expectation in non-neoplastic patients, above in gliomas. Signature shared blood CDR3 motifs were enriched in low-divergence and depleted in high-divergence patients.

The sequenced sample consisted of glioma tissue, nonneoplastic brain tissue, or PBMCs (not recorded which). The chain is built from TRBV28 and TRBJ1-1; a possible D gene is TRBD1 (6 bases). The source is a human donor with low-grade glioma or glioblastoma, undergoing nonglioma brain surgery, or in good health (not recorded which). The CDR3 bases are TGTGCCAGCAGTTTCCCCCAAGGGGGGTGGGAGAGCACTGAAGCTTTCTTT. Translating gives CASSFPQGGWESTEAFF.